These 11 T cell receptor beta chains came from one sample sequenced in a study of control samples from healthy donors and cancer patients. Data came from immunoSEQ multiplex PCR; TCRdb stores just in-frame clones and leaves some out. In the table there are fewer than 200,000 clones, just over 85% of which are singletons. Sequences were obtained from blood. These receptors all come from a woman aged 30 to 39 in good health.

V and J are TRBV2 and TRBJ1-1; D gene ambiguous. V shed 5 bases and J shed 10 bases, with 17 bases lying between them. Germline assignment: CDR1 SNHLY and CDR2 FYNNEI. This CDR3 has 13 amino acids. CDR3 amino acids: CASSPLTGIIAFF. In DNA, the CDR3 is TGTGCCAGCAGTCCACTGACCGGGATAATAGCTTTCTTT.

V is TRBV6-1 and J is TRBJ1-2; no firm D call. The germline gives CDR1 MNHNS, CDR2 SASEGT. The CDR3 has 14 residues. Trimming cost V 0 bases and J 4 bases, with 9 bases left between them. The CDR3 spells CASSEAMVSYGYTF. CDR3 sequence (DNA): TGTGCCAGCAGTGAAGCCATGGTCTCCTATGGCTACACCTTC.

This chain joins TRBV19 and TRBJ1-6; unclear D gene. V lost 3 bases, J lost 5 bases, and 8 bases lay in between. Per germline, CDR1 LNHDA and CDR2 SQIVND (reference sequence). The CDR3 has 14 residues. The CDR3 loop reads CASSIRTDNSPLHF. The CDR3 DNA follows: TGTGCCAGTAGTATCCGGACGGATAATTCACCCCTCCACTTT.

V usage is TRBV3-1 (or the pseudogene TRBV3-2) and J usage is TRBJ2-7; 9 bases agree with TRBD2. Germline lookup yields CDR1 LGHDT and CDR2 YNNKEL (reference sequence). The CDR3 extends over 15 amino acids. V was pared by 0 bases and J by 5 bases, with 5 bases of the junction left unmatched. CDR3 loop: CASSQDSGSTDEQYF. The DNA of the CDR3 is TGTGCCAGCAGCCAAGATAGCGGGAGTACGGACGAGCAGTACTTC.

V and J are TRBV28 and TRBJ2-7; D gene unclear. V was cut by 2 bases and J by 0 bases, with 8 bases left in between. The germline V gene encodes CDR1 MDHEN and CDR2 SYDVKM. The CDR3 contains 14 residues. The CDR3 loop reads CASSLPGSSYEQYF. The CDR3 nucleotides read TGTGCCAGCAGTTTACCCGGCAGCTCCTACGAGCAGTACTTC.

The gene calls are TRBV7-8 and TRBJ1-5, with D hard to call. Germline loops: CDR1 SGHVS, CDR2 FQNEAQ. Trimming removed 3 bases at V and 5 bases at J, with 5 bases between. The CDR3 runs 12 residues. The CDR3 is CASSFPYQPQHF. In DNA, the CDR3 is TGTGCCAGCAGCTTTCCCTATCAGCCCCAGCATTTT.

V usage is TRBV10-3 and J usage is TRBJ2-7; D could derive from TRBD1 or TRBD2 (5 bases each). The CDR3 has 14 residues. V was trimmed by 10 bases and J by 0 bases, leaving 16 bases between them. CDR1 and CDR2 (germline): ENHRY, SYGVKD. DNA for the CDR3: TGTGCCACCTCCCGGGACGGAAGCTCCTACGAGCAGTACTTC. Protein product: CATSRDGSSYEQYF.

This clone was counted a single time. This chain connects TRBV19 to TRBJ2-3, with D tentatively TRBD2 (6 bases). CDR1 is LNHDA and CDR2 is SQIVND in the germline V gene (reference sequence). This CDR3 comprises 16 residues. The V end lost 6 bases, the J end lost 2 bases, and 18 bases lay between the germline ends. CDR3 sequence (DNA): TGTGCCAGTAGCCTCGGGGACTCCCCAACCACAGATACGCAGTATTTT. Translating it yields CASSLGDSPTTDTQYF. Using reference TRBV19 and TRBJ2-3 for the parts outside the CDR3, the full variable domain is DGGITQSPKYLFRKEGQNVTLSCEQNLNHDAMYWYRQDPGQGLRLIYYSQIVNDFQKGDIAEGYSVSREKKESFPLTVTSAQKNPTAFYLCASSLGDSPTTDTQYFGPGTRLTVL.

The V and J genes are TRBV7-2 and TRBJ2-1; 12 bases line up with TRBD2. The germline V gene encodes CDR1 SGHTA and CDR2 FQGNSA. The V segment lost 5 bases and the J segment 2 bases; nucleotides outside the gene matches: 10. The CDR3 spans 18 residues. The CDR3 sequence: CASSQRTSGIGTYNEQFF. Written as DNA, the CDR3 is TGTGCCAGCAGCCAACGGACTAGCGGGATAGGTACCTACAATGAGCAGTTCTTC.

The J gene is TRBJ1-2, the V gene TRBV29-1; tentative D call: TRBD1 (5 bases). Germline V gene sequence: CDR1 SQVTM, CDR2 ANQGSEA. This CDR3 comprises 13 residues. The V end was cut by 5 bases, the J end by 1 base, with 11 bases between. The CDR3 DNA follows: TGCAGCGTTCGACAGAGCCTTAACTATGGCTACACCTTC. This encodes CSVRQSLNYGYTF.

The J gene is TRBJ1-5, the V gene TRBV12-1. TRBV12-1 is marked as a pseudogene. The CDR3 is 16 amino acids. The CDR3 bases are TGTGCCAGCAGCTTTCAACCGGGAGCCAAGAATCAGCCCCAGCATTTT. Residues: CASSFQPGAKNQPQHF.